The 5 T cell receptor beta chains presented below share a single source sample, sequenced in a study of blood T cell repertoires in COVID-19. Measured with immunoSEQ multiplex PCR; TCRdb has only the in-frame clones, and not every one. The table includes around 200,000 clones, over 75% detected once. The sequenced sample consisted of peripheral blood. These receptors originate from a man older than 75 with acute or convalescent COVID-19.

This clone was counted between two and nine times. The V gene is TRBV6-5, the J gene TRBJ1-4; D not resolved. The germline V gene encodes CDR1 MNHEY and CDR2 SVGAGI. V gave up 0 bases and J gave up 8 bases, with 10 bases separating them. CDR3 length: 14 amino acids. CDR3 region: CASSYSGRSEKLFF. CDR3 DNA: TGTGCCAGCAGTTACTCTGGCAGGTCCGAAAAACTGTTTTTT.

The V and J genes are TRBV7-9 and TRBJ2-1, with 9 bases matching TRBD2. The CDR3 is 19 residues long. With 5 bases clipped from V and 0 bases from J, the junction kept 14 bases outside the gene matches. Germline lookup yields CDR1 SEHNR and CDR2 FQNEAQ (reference sequence). Here the CDR3 DNA reads TGTGCCAGCAGCCCCGGCGGGGGGGGAGGGGCGCACTCCTACAATGAGCAGTTCTTC. It yields the protein CASSPGGGGGAHSYNEQFF.

This CDR3 is CASRGPEKAFF. CDR3 nucleotides: TGTGCCAGTCGAGGCCCGGAGAAAGCTTTCTTT. V gene TRBV28 combines with J gene TRBJ1-1; no clear D. This CDR3 contains 11 residues. The germline CDR1 and CDR2 sequences are MDHEN and SYDVKM. The V gene lost 9 bases and the J gene lost 9 bases, with 14 bases spanning the gap.

J is TRBJ1-2 and V is TRBV28; TRBD1 matches 7 bases. The CDR3 length is 13 residues. Germline-derived CDR1 and CDR2 are MDHEN and SYDVKM. After removal of 6 bases from V and 5 bases from J, the junction contained 6 bases not matched to a gene. CDR3 nucleotide sequence: TGTGCCAGCAGAAGAGGGGGCAGTTATGGCTACACCTTC. This encodes CASRRGGSYGYTF.

The rearrangement uses TRBV6-5 and TRBJ2-3; perhaps TRBD2 as D (5 bases). This CDR3 is built from 14 residues. The germline V and J ends were trimmed by 7 bases and 2 bases, with 13 bases remaining between them. The germline CDR1 and CDR2 sequences are MNHEY and SVGAGI. Here the CDR3 DNA reads TGTGCCAGCACTCCTCCGGGAAACACAGATACGCAGTATTTT. Its protein product is CASTPPGNTDTQYF.